The 14 T cell receptor beta chains below were found in one sample sequenced in a study of OX40 agonist ivuxolimab in advanced cancers. The library was prepared using the immunoSEQ multiplex PCR assay. Not all clones reach the TCRdb copy of this immuneACCESS table, which keeps in-frame sequences only. Checked studies attribute under half of the gap to unresolved V genes and leave the rest unexplained. The sample yields some 86,000 clones; 90% were counted once. 0.33% of the sample goes to the ten largest clones. The sequencing here drew on CD4+ or CD8+ T cells sorted from blood, taken in a trial of the OX40 agonist ivuxolimab. The receptors here all came from an adult with an advanced solid tumor such as melanoma, head and neck, liver or kidney cancer.

The count of this clone is one. The chain has TRBV30 and TRBJ1-1; D is ambiguous. This CDR3 comprises 13 residues. V lost 4 bases to trimming and J lost 4 bases, with 13 bases between them. Per the germline V gene, CDR1 is GTSNPN and CDR2 is SVGIG (reference sequence). This CDR3 is CAWKRSHGTEAFF. DNA for the CDR3: TGTGCCTGGAAGAGGTCTCACGGCACTGAAGCTTTCTTT. The whole variable domain, filled in from reference TRBV30 and TRBJ1-1, reads SQTIHQWPATLVQPVGSPLSLECTVEGTSNPNLYWYRQAAGRGLQLLFYSVGIGQISSEVPQNLSASRPQDRQFILSSKKLLLSDSGFYLCAWKRSHGTEAFFGQGTRLTVV.

V usage is TRBV5-8 and J usage is TRBJ2-1; tentatively, D is TRBD2 (6 bases). V lost 3 bases and J 9 bases, leaving 10 bases between the germline ends. CDR3 length: 12 amino acids. In germline, CDR1 is SGHTS, CDR2 YDEGEE. The CDR3 coding sequence is TGTGCCAGCAGCTACGCCGGGGGTGAGCAGTTCTTC. This translates into CASSYAGGEQFF.

This chain joins TRBV9 and TRBJ1-3; D is unresolved. CDR1 and CDR2 from the germline V gene are SGDLS and YYNGEE. Deletions cut 0 bases from V and 9 bases from J, with 13 bases between. CDR3 size: 14 residues. The CDR3 nucleotides are TGTGCCAGCAGCGTAGAAGGAGGGAGACGCACCATATATTTT. This gives the protein CASSVEGGRRTIYF.

This chain uses TRBV30 with TRBJ1-6, with D perhaps TRBD1 (5 bases). This CDR3 is built from 15 residues. Germline-derived CDR1 and CDR2 are GTSNPN and SVGIG (reference sequence). V was shortened by 8 bases and J by 6 bases, with 20 bases between the two germline ends. CDR3 bases: TGTGCCGGCAAAGATGGCCTCGGGGGTAATTCACCCCTCCACTTT. Translation: CAGKDGLGGNSPLHF.

This clone appeared a few times. The gene calls are TRBV6-1 and TRBJ2-5; TRBD2 might be the D (6 bases). Germline lookup yields CDR1 MNHNS and CDR2 SASEGT. The V and J ends lost 4 bases and 1 base respectively, with 13 bases between them. This CDR3 has 15 amino acids. CDR3 sequence reads: CASSGVGGGQETQYF. CDR3 bases: TGTGCCAGCAGTGGTGTCGGGGGAGGCCAAGAGACCCAGTACTTC.

The chain is built from TRBV25-1 and TRBJ1-4, with 8 nucleotides matching TRBD1. The length of the CDR3 is 14 residues. With V trimmed by 5 bases and J by 6 bases, 5 bases remained unmatched. The germline V gene has CDR1 MGHDK and CDR2 SYGVNS. The DNA for the CDR3 is TGTGCCAGCAGTTTCAGGGGGCATTATGAAAAACTGTTTTTT. The encoded protein is CASSFRGHYEKLFF.

The rearrangement uses TRBV11-2 and TRBJ2-7; maybe TRBD1 (6 bases). V was clipped by 4 bases and J by 4 bases, with 11 bases between them. The germline CDR1 and CDR2 sequences are SGHAT and FQNNGV. The CDR3 has 13 residues. The CDR3 loop is CASSSNTGYEQYV. As DNA, the CDR3 is TGTGCCAGCAGCTCGAATACAGGGTACGAGCAGTACGTC.

DNA for the CDR3: TGCAGCGTTGAAACCGGGGGCGGGGAGCAGTTCTTC. Translating it yields CSVETGGGEQFF. The chain recombines TRBV29-1 with TRBJ2-1; D assignment may be TRBD1 or TRBD2 (6 bases each). The CDR3 is 12 residues long. In germline, CDR1 is SQVTM, CDR2 ANQGSEA. Trimming removed 2 bases at V and 10 bases at J, with 12 bases between.

The chain carries TRBV7-8 and TRBJ1-2; TRBD1 matches at 11 bases. The CDR3 has 14 amino acids. V lost 2 bases and J lost 7; bases outside the gene matches: 3. In germline, CDR1 is SGHVS, CDR2 FQNEAQ. CDR3 sequence reads: CASSLRTGGTGYTF. CDR3 coding DNA: TGTGCCAGCAGCTTAAGGACAGGGGGCACTGGCTACACCTTC.

The chain combines TRBV6-6 with TRBJ2-2; D remains unclear. V was shortened by 5 bases and J by 1 base, with 8 bases between the two germline ends. The CDR3 sequence is 14 residues long. Germline loops: CDR1 MNHNY, CDR2 SVGAGI (reference sequence). This CDR3 reads CASSPGRNTGELFF. DNA for the CDR3: TGTGCCAGCAGTCCGGGCAGGAACACCGGGGAGCTGTTTTTT.

This clone was observed a single time. This sequence joins TRBV6-1 and TRBJ2-7; D unresolved. CDR1 and CDR2 from the germline V gene are MNHNS and SASEGT. V was trimmed by 2 bases and J by 6 bases, leaving 5 bases between them. This CDR3 contains 11 residues. CDR3 sequence reads: CASSEQGEQYF. The CDR3 nucleotides read TGTGCCAGCAGTGAACAAGGCGAGCAGTACTTC.

V and J are TRBV19 and TRBJ1-6; perhaps TRBD1 as D (5 bases). Germline V gives CDR1 LNHDA, CDR2 SQIVND (reference sequence). CDR3 length equals 18 residues. Trimming removed 5 bases from V and 5 bases from J, with 22 bases in between. DNA for the CDR3: TGTGCCAGTAGTCTAAAACCGGGGCCGGGTTACAATAATTCACCCCTCCACTTT. Residues: CASSLKPGPGYNNSPLHF.

The rearrangement links TRBV5-1 to TRBJ2-1; maybe TRBD2 (7 bases). CDR3 length equals 14 residues. Looked up from germline, CDR1 is SGHRS and CDR2 is YFSETQ. V was cut by 5 bases and J by 9 bases, with 18 bases left in between. This CDR3 reads CASRAAGANPEQFF. The CDR3 bases are TGCGCCAGCAGGGCTGCGGGGGCTAACCCTGAGCAGTTCTTC.

This chain uses TRBV19 with TRBJ2-5, with a weak D call TRBD2 (5 bases). The CDR3 spans 12 residues. V gave up 5 bases and J gave up 4 bases, with 8 bases separating them. The germline CDR1 and CDR2 sequences are LNHDA and SQIVND (reference sequence). CDR3: CASSVRGETQYF. CDR3 in DNA: TGTGCCAGTAGTGTTCGGGGAGAGACCCAGTACTTC.